This T cell receptor (beta chain) was captured by sequencing in a study of T cell responses to AZD1222 COVID-19 vaccine. Only in-frame clones appear in the TCRdb table, and some are missing; sequencing was by immunoSEQ multiplex PCR. There are roughly 100,000 clones in the sample; approximately 88% occur only once, and over 7.5% lies in the top ten. Concerning this clone itself: Its antigen remains unknown.

Overall study results and limits: Reports indicate that nearly half of spike-specific TCRs are directed at unmutated variant regions. The CD4 TCRs associated with vaccination extended across spike and predominated at 160-218 and 743-854.

CDR3 length: 16 amino acids. The germline V gene encodes CDR1 GTSNPN and CDR2 SVGIG (reference sequence). The V gene end was trimmed by 0 bases and the J gene end by 5 bases; junction bases not matched to a gene: 13. The sequence was obtained from an adult in good health. The chain employs TRBV30 and TRBJ2-7; TRBD1 matches 7 bases. The sample was peripheral blood, taken on day 0 of AZD1222 vaccination. This chain's CDR3 is CAWSVGGIRAVNEQYF. CDR3 in DNA: TGTGCCTGGAGTGTAGGGGGCATTCGGGCGGTCAACGAGCAGTACTTC. The full variable domain, completed using reference TRBV30 and TRBJ2-7, is SQTIHQWPATLVQPVGSPLSLECTVEGTSNPNLYWYRQAAGRGLQLLFYSVGIGQISSEVPQNLSASRPQDRQFILSSKKLLLSDSGFYLCAWSVGGIRAVNEQYFGPGTRLTVT.